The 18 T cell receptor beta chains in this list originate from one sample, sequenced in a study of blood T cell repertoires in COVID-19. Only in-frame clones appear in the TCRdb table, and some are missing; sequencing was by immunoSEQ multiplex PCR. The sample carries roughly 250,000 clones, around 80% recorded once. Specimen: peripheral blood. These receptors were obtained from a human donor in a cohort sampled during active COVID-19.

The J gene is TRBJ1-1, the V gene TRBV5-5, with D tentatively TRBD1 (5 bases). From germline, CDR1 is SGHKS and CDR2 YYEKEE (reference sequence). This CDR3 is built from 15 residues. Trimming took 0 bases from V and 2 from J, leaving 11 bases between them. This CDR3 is CASSLVAGTNTEAFF. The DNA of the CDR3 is TGTGCCAGCAGCTTGGTCGCAGGGACTAACACTGAAGCTTTCTTT.

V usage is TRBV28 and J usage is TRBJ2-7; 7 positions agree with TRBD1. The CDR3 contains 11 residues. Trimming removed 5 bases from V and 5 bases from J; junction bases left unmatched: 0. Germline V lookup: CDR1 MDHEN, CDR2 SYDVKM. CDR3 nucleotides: TGTGCCAGCAGTACAGGGGACGAGCAGTACTTC. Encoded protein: CASSTGDEQYF.

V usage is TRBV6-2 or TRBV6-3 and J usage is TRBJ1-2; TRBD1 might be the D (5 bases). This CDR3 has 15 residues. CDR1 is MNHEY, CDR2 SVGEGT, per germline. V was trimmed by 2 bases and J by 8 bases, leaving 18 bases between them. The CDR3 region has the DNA TGTGCCAGCAGTTACGCCTTGCAGGGCCAACGGGGCTACACCTTC. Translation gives CASSYALQGQRGYTF.

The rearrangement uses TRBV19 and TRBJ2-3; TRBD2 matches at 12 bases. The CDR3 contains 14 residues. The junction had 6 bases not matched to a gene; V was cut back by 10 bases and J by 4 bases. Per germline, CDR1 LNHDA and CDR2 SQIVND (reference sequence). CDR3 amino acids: CATRLAGEPDTQYF. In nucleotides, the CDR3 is TGTGCCACAAGACTAGCGGGGGAACCAGATACGCAGTATTTT.

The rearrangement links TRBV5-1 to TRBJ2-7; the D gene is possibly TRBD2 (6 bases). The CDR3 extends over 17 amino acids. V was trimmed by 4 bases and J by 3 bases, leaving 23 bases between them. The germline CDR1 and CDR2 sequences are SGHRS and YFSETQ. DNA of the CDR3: TGCGCCAGCAGCCTAGCTGGAACGGGAGCCACCCTCTACGAGCAGTACTTC. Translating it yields CASSLAGTGATLYEQYF. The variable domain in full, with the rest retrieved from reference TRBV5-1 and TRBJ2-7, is KAGVTQTPRYLIKTRGQQVTLSCSPISGHRSVSWYQQTPGQGLQFLFEYFSETQRNKGNFPGRFSGRQFSNSRSEMNVSTLELGDSALYLCASSLAGTGATLYEQYFGPGTRLTVT.

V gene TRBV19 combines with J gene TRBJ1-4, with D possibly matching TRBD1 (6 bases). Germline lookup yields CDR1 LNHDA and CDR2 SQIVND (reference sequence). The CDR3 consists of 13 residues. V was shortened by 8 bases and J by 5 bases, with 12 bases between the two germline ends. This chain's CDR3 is CASSRGANEKLFF. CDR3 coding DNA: TGTGCCAGTTCGCGGGGGGCAAATGAAAAACTGTTTTTT.

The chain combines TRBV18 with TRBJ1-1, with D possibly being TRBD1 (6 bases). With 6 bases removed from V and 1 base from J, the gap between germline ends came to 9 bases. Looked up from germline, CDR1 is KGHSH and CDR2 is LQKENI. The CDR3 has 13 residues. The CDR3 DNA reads TGTGCCAGCTCCGGGACACAGAACACTGAAGCTTTCTTT. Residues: CASSGTQNTEAFF.

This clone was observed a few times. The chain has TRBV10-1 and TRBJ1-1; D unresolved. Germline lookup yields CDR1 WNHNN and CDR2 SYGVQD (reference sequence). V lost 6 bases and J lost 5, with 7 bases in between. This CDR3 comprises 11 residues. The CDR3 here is CASSSLTEAFF. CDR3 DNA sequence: TGCGCCAGCAGCTCTCTTACTGAAGCTTTCTTT.

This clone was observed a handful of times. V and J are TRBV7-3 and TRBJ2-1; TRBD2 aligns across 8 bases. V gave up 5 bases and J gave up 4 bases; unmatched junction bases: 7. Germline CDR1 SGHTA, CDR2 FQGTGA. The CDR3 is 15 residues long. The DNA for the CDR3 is TGTGCCAGCAGCCAAAGCGGGGGAAATTACAATGAGCAGTTCTTC. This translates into CASSQSGGNYNEQFF.

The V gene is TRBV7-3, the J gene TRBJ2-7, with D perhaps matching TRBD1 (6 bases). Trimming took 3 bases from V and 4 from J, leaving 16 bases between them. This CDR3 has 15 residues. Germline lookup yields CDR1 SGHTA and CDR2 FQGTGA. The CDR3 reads CASSFQTGLPYEQYF. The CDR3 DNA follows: TGTGCCAGCAGCTTCCAGACAGGCCTTCCTTACGAGCAGTACTTC.

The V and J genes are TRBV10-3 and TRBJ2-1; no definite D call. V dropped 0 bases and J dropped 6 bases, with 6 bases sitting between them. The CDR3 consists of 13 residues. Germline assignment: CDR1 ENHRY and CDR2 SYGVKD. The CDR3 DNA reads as TGTGCCATCAGTGAGTCGTCGGGCAATGAGCAGTTCTTC. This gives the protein CAISESSGNEQFF.

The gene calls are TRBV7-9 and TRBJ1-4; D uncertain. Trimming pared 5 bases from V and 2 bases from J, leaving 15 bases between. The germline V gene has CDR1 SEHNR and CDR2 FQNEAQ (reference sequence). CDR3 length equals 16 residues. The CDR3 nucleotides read TGTGCCAGCAGCGACAACCGCGGAGGGACTAATGAAAAACTGTTTTTT. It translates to CASSDNRGGTNEKLFF. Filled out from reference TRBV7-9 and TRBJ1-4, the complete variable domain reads DTGVSQNPRHKITKRGQNVTFRCDPISEHNRLYWYRQTLGQGPEFLTYFQNEAQLEKSRLLSDRFSAERPKGSFSTLEIQRTEQGDSAMYLCASSDNRGGTNEKLFFGSGTQLSVL.

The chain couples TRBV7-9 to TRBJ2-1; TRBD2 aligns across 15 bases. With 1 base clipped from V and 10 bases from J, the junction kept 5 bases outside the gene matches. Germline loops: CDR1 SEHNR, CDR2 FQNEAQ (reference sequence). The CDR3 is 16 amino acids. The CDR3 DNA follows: TGTGCCAGCAGCTTAGGGACTAGCGGGGGGGTGTGGGAGCAGTTCTTC. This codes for CASSLGTSGGVWEQFF.

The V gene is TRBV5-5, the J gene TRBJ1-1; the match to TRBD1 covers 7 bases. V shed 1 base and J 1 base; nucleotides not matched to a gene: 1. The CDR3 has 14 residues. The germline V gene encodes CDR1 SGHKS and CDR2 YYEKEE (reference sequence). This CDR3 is CASSLHRGNTEAFF. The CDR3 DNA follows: TGTGCCAGCAGCTTGCACAGGGGGAACACTGAAGCTTTCTTT.

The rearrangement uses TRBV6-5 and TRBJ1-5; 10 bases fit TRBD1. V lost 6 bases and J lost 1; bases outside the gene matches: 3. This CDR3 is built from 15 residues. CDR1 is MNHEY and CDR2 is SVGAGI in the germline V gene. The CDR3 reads CASRRQGASNQPQHF. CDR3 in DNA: TGTGCCAGCAGACGACAGGGGGCAAGCAATCAGCCCCAGCATTTT.

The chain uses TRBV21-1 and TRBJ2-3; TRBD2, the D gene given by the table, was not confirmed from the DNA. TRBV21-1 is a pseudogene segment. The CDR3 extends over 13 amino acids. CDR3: CASGRRSTDTQYF. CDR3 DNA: TGTGCCAGCGGGAGGCGGAGCACAGATACGCAGTATTTT.

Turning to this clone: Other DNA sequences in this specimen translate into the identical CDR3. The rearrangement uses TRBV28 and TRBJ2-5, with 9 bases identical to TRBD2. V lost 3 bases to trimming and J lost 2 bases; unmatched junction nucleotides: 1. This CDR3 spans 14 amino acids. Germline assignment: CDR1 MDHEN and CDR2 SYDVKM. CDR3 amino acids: CASSLREGQETQYF. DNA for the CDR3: TGTGCCAGCAGTTTGCGGGAGGGGCAAGAGACCCAGTACTTC. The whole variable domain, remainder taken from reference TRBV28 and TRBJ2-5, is DVKVTQSSRYLVKRTGEKVFLECVQDMDHENMFWYRQDPGLGLRLIYFSYDVKMKEKGDIPEGYSVSREKKERFSLILESASTNQTSMYLCASSLREGQETQYFGPGTRLLVL.

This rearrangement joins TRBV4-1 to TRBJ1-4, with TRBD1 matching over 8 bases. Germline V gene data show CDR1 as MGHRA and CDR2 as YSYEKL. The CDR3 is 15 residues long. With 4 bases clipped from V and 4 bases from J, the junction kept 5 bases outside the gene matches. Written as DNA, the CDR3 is TGCGCCAGCAGCCCGCCGGACAGGGTTAATGAAAAACTGTTTTTT. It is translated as CASSPPDRVNEKLFF.